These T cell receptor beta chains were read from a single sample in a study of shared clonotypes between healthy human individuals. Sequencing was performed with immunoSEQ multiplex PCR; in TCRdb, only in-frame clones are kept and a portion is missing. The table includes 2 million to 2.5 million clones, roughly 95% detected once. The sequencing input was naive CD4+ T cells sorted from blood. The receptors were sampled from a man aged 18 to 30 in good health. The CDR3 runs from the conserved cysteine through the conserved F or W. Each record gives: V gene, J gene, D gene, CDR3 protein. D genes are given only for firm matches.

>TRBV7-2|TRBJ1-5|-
CASSLVSQLNQPQHF
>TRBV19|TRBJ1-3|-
CASSIGRTSSGNTIYF
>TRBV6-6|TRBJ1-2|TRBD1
CASSYSNVGTGHGYTF
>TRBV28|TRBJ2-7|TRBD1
CASSPPGPGQTYEQYF
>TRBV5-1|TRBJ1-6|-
CASSLTTDSTGSPLHF
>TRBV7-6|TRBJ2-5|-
CASSLGSWGGETQYF
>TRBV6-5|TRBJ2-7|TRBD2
CASSRAGGDYEQYF
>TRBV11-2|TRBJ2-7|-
CASSLAPYEQYF
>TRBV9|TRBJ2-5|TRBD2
CASSVGRISGGIQETQYF
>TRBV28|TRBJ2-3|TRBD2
CASVVAGVDTQYF
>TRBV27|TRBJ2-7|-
CASSLSAGGATYEQYF
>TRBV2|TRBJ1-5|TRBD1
CASSEPQGAASNQPQHF
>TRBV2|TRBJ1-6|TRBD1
CASKKTGENSPLHF
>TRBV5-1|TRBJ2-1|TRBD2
CASTPGGVVGQFF
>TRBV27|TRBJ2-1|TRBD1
CASSSGQGAFSYNEQFF
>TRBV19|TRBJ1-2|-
CASSPSTGANSYGYTF
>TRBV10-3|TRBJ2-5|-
CATGPEETQYF
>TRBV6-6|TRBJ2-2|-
CASSYQGTTGELFF
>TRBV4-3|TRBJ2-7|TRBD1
CASSQGWDSLYEQYF
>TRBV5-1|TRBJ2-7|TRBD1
CASSLGTGQISYEQYF
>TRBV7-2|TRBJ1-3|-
CASSITGSLSSGNTIYF
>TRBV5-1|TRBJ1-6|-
CASSRTVDNSPLHF
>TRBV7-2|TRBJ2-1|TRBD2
CASSFLAGADNEQFF
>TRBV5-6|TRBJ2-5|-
CASSFDRQETQYF
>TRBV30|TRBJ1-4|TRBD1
CAWRSGTANEKLFF
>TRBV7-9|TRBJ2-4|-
CASSYPGTAKNIQYF
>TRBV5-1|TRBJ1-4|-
CASSFADSNEKLFF
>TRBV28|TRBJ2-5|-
CASSSIRSGTGTQYF
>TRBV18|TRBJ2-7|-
CASSMGYEQYF
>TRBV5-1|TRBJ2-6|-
CASSLEAGANVLTF
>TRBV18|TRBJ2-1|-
CASGPLSYNEQFF
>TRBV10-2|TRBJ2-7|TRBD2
CASSESGAGGFYEQYF
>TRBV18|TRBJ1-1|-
CASSTTTTGQTNTEAFF
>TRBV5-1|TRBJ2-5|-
CASSLGGGLETQYF
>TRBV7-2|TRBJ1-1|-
CASSLTTNTEAFF
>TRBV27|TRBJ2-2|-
CASSGHITNTGELFF
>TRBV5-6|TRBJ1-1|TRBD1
CASSFGQGGTEAFF
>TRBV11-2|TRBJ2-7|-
CASSLDLGLAQPFEQYF
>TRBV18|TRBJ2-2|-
CASSPFTGANTGELFF
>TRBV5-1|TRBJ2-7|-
CASSFRGEAYEQYF
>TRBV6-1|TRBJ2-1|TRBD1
CASSDPGGVNEQFF
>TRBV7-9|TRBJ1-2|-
CASSLSVDYGYTF
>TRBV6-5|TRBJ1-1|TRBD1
CAVFRTGEAFF
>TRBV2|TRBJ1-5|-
CASSSGTSNQPQHF
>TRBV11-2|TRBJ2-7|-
CASSLGGGDTYEQYF
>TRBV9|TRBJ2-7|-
CASSPSVDTVNEQYF
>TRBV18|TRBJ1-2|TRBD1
CASSPVQGANGYTF
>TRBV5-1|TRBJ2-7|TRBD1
CASSSTGGYEQYF
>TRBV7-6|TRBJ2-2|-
CASSLSADTGELFF